This TCR beta chain originates from a study of blood T cell repertoires in COVID-19. Turning to the study itself: The United States, Italy and Spain provided the acute and convalescent COVID-19 samples. PBMCs, B-cell-depleted T cells, or T cells were the source of the cDNA or gDNA that made up the material.

The CDR3 totals 14 residues. Germline V gives CDR1 MNHEY, CDR2 SVGAGI. The ends were cut back, 8 bases at V and 2 bases at J, with 13 bases in the middle. In the study's own analysis: Estimated nucleated cell counts came from reference gene primer amplification. Method: immunoSEQ multiplex PCR; TCRdb's copy keeps in-frame clones and lacks some. That table supplies the V and J calls and clone size; D and trimming were determined from the DNA. The sample lists about 420,000 clones, roughly 90% occurring once. Material: peripheral blood. This TCR was recovered from a man between 18 and 29 years old with COVID-19, enrolled during active disease. The chain joins TRBV6-5 to TRBJ1-3, with D hard to call. The CDR3 DNA follows: TGTGCCAGCGCGGGCCAGGTAGCTGGAAACACCATATATTTT. Encoded protein: CASAGQVAGNTIYF.